A selection of T cell receptor beta chains follows, all from one sample in a study of T cell repertoires in cytomegalovirus infection. A single record per CDR3 protein comes from TCRdb applying MiXCR to the reads. This table has about 150,000 distinct CDR3 sequences, 23% appearing once. The sequenced material came from PBMCs. Receptor source: a human donor in good health (CMV status not recorded). Some clones in this sample may be carry-over from other donors' samples. Each CDR3 is given with its conserved first and last residue. A D gene is named only where the DNA matches it firmly. The size of a clone is reported for some rows only, either as once, few or many, or as a class for expanded clones.

TRBJ2-1	-	TRBV5-4	-	TGTGCCAGCAGCTTGGGAGGGTTCGACAATGAGCAGTTCTTC	CASSLGGFDNEQFF
TRBJ2-7	-	TRBV4-1	-	TGCGCCAGCAGCCAGCTCAGGAACTCCTACGAGCAGTACTTC	CASSQLRNSYEQYF
TRBJ1-1	-	TRBV18	-	TGTGCCAGCTCACCGTTCGGGGAGAACGCTGAAGCTTTCTTT	CASSPFGENAEAFF
TRBJ2-7	many	TRBV28	TRBD2	TGTGCCAGCAGTCCGACTGGACTAGCGGCTCCCTACGAGCAGTACTTC	CASSPTGLAAPYEQYF
TRBJ2-5	few	TRBV28	-	TGTGCCAGCAGTTTAAGGACCCCCCGGGATTTGAAGACCCAGTACTTC	CASSLRTPRDLKTQYF
TRBJ1-2	few	TRBV12-3/TRBV12-4	TRBD1	TGTGCCAGCAGGGGACAGGGGATCTATGGCTACACCTTC	CASRGQGIYGYTF
TRBJ2-1	-	TRBV19	-	TGTGCCAGTAGTATAGGGACATACAGCAATGAGCAGTTCTTC	CASSIGTYSNEQFF
TRBJ2-7	-	TRBV6-2/TRBV6-3	TRBD1	TGTGCCAGCAGTGACCCTGGGACAGTCAGCTCCTACGAGCAGTACTTC	CASSDPGTVSSYEQYF
TRBJ2-7	few	TRBV28	-	TGTGCCAGCAGTTTCTGGGGACCGGATAGCTACGAGCAGTACTTC	CASSFWGPDSYEQYF
TRBJ2-1	-	TRBV3-1	TRBD2	TGTGCCAGCAGCCAAAGCGGGGGGGCCCCCAATGAGCAGTTCTTC	CASSQSGGAPNEQFF
TRBJ2-7	-	TRBV18	-	TGTGCCAGCTCACCAAGGCCCCGGTGGGATGAGCAGTACTTC	CASSPRPRWDEQYF
TRBJ1-3	-	TRBV28	TRBD1	TGTGCCAGCAGTTCCGGACAGGGAATCTCTGGAAACACCATATATTTT	CASSSGQGISGNTIYF
TRBJ1-1	-	TRBV28	-	TGTGCCAGCATTCGGGGAAGGACTGAAGCTTTCTTT	CASIRGRTEAFF
TRBJ2-7	many	TRBV7-6	TRBD1	TGTGCCAGCAGCTCCGACAGGGGTCGCGAGCAGTACTTC	CASSSDRGREQYF
TRBJ1-1	many	TRBV28	-	TGTGCCAGCACCTCGACGGAGAACACTGAAGCTTTCTTT	CASTSTENTEAFF
TRBJ2-4	few	TRBV7-9	-	TGTGCCAGCAGCTTACCAGGGTTGGGGGAAAACATTCAGTACTTC	CASSLPGLGENIQYF
TRBJ2-2	-	TRBV7-9	-	TGTGCCAGCAGCCCGACGTCAATCGGGGAGCTGTTTTTT	CASSPTSIGELFF
TRBJ1-2	few	TRBV28	-	TGTGCCAGCAGTACGACACCTAACTATGGCTACACCTTC	CASSTTPNYGYTF
TRBJ1-1	many	TRBV7-2	-	TGTGCCAGCAGCTTTGGACAGTTCACTGAAGCTTTCTTT	CASSFGQFTEAFF
TRBJ2-5	many	TRBV7-2	TRBD2	TGTGCCAGCAGCTTTTCGGGACTAGCGGTCCAAGAGACCCAGTACTTC	CASSFSGLAVQETQYF
TRBJ2-7	-	TRBV6-2/TRBV6-3	-	TGTGCCAGGACCGGGAGAACCTACGAGCAGTACTTC	CARTGRTYEQYF
TRBJ2-1	-	TRBV28	TRBD2	TGTGCCAGCAGCGGTAGCGGGAGGTCCCCCTACAATGAGCAGTTCTTC	CASSGSGRSPYNEQFF
TRBJ2-3	-	TRBV2	-	TGTGCCAGCAGCGTCTCAGGGTTTTCAGATACGCAGTATTTT	CASSVSGFSDTQYF
TRBJ2-1	-	TRBV7-2	TRBD2	TGTGCCAGCAGCTTCGGGACTAGGAAGAATACTGAGCAGTTCTTC	CASSFGTRKNTEQFF
TRBJ2-2	-	TRBV12-3/TRBV12-4	TRBD2	TGTGCCAGCAGTTTTAGGCGGGGGAATACCGGGGAGCTGTTTTTT	CASSFRRGNTGELFF
TRBJ1-2	many	TRBV7-9	-	TGTGCCAGCAGCTTAGAAGGGTACGGCTACACCTTC	CASSLEGYGYTF
TRBJ2-2	once	TRBV2	-	TGTGCCAGCAGTTCGGACAGCTACGCGAACACCGGGGAGCTGTTTTTT	CASSSDSYANTGELFF
TRBJ2-3	few	TRBV3-1	TRBD2	TGTGCCAGCAGCCTCGGGAGGCCCACAGATACGCAGTATTTT	CASSLGRPTDTQYF
TRBJ2-1	-	TRBV12-3/TRBV12-4	-	TGCGCCAGCGTGAGGACGGTGGGTTCTGAGCAGTTCTTC	CASVRTVGSEQFF
TRBJ2-7	many	TRBV7-9	-	TGTGCCAGCAGCTTTCTCGAGGGACACCCCATTTACGAGCAGTACTTC	CASSFLEGHPIYEQYF
TRBJ2-5	many	TRBV11-2	-	TGTGCCAGCAGCTGGTACAGGGTAAATCAAGAGACCCAGTACTTC	CASSWYRVNQETQYF
TRBJ2-7	-	TRBV19	TRBD1	TGTGCCAGTAGTATGCTCCAGGGGGCGGGCGAGCAGTACTTC	CASSMLQGAGEQYF
TRBJ2-7	-	TRBV28	-	TGTGCCAGCAGTTTAGGCCCCCTAGGGCCCGGGGTGTGCTTC	CASSLGPLGPGVCF
TRBJ2-7	-	TRBV20-1	-	TGCAGTGCTAGACGGGGGGCCTCCTACGAGCAGTACTTC	CSARRGASYEQYF
TRBJ2-6	few	TRBV7-9	-	TGTGCCAGCAGCTTCAGGTCAGCCATCCGCTCTGGGGCCAACGTCCTGACTTTC	CASSFRSAIRSGANVLTF
TRBJ1-2	-	TRBV7-8	-	TGTGCCAGCAGCTTAGGGGGGGCTGATGGCTACACCTTC	CASSLGGADGYTF
TRBJ2-1	-	TRBV4-3	TRBD2	TGCGCCAGCAGCCAAGGTCGCGGGGGAGGCGATAAGCAGTTCTTC	CASSQGRGGGDKQFF
TRBJ1-1	few	TRBV6-6	-	TGTGCCAGCAGTGATTTCGGGTTTTTAAAGGGGAGCACTGAAGCTTTCTTT	CASSDFGFLKGSTEAFF